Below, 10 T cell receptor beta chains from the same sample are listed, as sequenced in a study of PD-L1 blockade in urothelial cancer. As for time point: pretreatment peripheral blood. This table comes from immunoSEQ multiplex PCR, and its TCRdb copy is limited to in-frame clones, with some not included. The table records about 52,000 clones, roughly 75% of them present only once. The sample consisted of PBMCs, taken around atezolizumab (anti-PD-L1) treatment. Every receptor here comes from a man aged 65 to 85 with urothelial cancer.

Here the CDR3 DNA reads TGTGCCAGCAGTGAACTAGCGGGCTCCTACAATGAGCAGTTCTTC. It is translated as CASSELAGSYNEQFF. This chain connects TRBV6-1 to TRBJ2-1, with 8 bases lining up with TRBD2. V was pared by 2 bases and J by 0 bases, with 0 bases of the junction left unmatched. Germline CDR1 reads MNHNS; CDR2 reads SASEGT. The CDR3 runs 15 residues.

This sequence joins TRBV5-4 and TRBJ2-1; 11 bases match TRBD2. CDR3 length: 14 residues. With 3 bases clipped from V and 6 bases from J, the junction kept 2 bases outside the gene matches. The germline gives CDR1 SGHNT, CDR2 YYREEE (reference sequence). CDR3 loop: CASSSSGGINEQFF. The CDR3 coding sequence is TGTGCCAGCAGCTCTAGCGGGGGGATCAATGAGCAGTTCTTC.

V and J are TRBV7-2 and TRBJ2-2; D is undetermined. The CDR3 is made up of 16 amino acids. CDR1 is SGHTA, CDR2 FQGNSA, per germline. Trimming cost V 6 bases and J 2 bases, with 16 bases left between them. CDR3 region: CASREGPGKNTGELFF. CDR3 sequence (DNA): TGTGCCAGCAGAGAAGGTCCAGGAAAAAACACCGGGGAGCTGTTTTTT.

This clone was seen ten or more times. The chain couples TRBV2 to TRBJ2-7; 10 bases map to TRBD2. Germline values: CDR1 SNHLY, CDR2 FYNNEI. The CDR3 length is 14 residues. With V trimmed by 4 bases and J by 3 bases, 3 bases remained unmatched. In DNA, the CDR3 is TGTGCCAGCAGTGGTACTAGCGGGGTCTACGAGCAGTACTTC. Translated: CASSGTSGVYEQYF.

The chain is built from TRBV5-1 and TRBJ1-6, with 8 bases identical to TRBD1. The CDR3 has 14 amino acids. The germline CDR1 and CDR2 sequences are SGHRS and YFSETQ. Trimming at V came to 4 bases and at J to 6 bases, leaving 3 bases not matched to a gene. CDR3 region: CASSLGQGNSPLHF. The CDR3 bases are TGCGCCAGCAGCCTAGGACAGGGTAATTCACCCCTCCACTTT.

The CDR3 DNA reads as TGCGCCAGCAGCTTGGTTGCGGTTAACACCGGGGAGCTGTTTTTT. Its translation is CASSLVAVNTGELFF. The chain employs TRBV5-1 and TRBJ2-2; D is undetermined. In germline, CDR1 is SGHRS, CDR2 YFSETQ. V lost 0 bases, J lost 2 bases, and 8 bases lay in between. CDR3 length: 15 residues. Looking up the rest from reference TRBV5-1 and TRBJ2-2 gives the full variable domain: KAGVTQTPRYLIKTRGQQVTLSCSPISGHRSVSWYQQTPGQGLQFLFEYFSETQRNKGNFPGRFSGRQFSNSRSEMNVSTLELGDSALYLCASSLVAVNTGELFFGEGSRLTVL.

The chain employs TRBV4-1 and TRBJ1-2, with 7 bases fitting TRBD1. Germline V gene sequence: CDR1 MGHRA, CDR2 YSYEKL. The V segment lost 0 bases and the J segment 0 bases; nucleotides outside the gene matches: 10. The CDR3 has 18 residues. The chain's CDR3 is CASSQDMTGILANYGYTF. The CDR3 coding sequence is TGCGCCAGCAGCCAAGATATGACAGGGATCCTTGCTAACTATGGCTACACCTTC.

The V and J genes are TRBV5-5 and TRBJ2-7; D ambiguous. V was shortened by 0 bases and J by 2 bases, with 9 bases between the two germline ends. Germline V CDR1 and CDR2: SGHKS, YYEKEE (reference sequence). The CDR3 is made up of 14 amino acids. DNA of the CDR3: TGTGCCAGCAGCTTGGATGCAGTTCCCTACGAGCAGTACTTC. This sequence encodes CASSLDAVPYEQYF.

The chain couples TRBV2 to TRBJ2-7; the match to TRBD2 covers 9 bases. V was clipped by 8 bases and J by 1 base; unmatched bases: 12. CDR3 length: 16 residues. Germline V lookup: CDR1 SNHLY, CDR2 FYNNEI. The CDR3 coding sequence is TGTGCCAGCGGGGGGGCTAGCGGGATGGTGTCCTACGAGCAGTACTTC. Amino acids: CASGGASGMVSYEQYF.

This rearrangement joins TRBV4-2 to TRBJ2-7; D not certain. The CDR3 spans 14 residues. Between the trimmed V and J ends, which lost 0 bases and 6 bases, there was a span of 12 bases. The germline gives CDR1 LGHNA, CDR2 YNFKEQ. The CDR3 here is CASSQDSARAEQYF. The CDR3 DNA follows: TGTGCCAGCAGCCAAGATTCCGCCCGAGCCGAGCAGTACTTC.